This TCR beta chain was retrieved from a study of blood T cell repertoires in COVID-19. Study at large: From T cells, B-cell-depleted T cells, or PBMCs came the material, which was cDNA or gDNA.

The method was immunoSEQ multiplex PCR; TCRdb's version includes in-frame clones alone and lacks a portion of them. The repertoire has fewer than 200,000 clones, 65% to 85% of them found once; the top ten carry more than 7%. The CDR3 is 13 residues long. Germline V CDR1 and CDR2: SGHNT, YENEEA. The V gene lost 6 bases and the J gene lost 6 bases, with 14 bases spanning the gap. Sequenced sample: peripheral blood. This receptor was taken from a woman older than 75 with active or convalescent COVID-19. The rearrangement links TRBV11-3 to TRBJ1-1; D is uncertain. The CDR3 region is CASSTPRGPEAFF. The CDR3 DNA sequence: TGTGCCAGCAGTACACCCCGAGGGCCTGAAGCTTTCTTT.